The 12 T cell receptor beta chains below come from one sample, sequenced in a study of long-term antiretroviral therapy in people with HIV. The immunoSEQ assay was v3.0, run at survey level. Profiling relied on immunoSEQ multiplex PCR, and the TCRdb table lists in-frame clones only, not all of them. The sample holds about 21,000 clones; roughly 84% are singletons and the top ten take 7.5% to 10%. The sequencing used unsorted PBMCs, collected at the start of antiretroviral therapy. Receptors were obtained from a man over 45 with HIV.

The rearrangement joins TRBV28 to TRBJ1-2; 7 bases match TRBD1. This CDR3 region has 16 residues. V dropped 4 bases and J dropped 5; count of bases not matched to a gene: 13. Germline-derived CDR1 and CDR2 are MDHEN and SYDVKM. The CDR3 protein is CASSWGDSAIIYGYTF. CDR3 DNA sequence: TGTGCCAGCAGTTGGGGGGACAGCGCTATCATTTATGGCTACACCTTC.

The V call is TRBV5-6, the J call TRBJ1-6, with 8 bases aligning to TRBD1. Germline CDR1 and CDR2: SGHDT and YYEEEE. V lost 4 bases to trimming and J lost 8 bases; unmatched junction nucleotides: 5. This CDR3 spans 14 amino acids. CDR3 coding DNA: TGTGCCAGCAGCCGCAGGGGGCTCGATTCACCCCTCCACTTT. The encoded protein is CASSRRGLDSPLHF.

CDR3 residues: CASSLVLGGSGAFF. CDR3 nucleotides: TGTGCCAGCAGCTTAGTCCTAGGGGGGTCCGGAGCTTTCTTT. The chain carries TRBV7-2 and TRBJ1-1; tentative D call: TRBD1 (6 bases). V was clipped by 1 base and J by 10 bases, with 16 bases between them. This CDR3 region has 14 residues. Per the germline V gene, CDR1 is SGHTA and CDR2 is FQGNSA.

The V and J genes are TRBV7-3 and TRBJ2-1; 12 bases are shared with TRBD1. V gave up 3 bases and J gave up 7 bases; unmatched junction bases: 7. This CDR3 is built from 16 residues. Looked up from germline, CDR1 is SGHTA and CDR2 is FQGTGA. The CDR3 nucleotides read TGTGCCAGCAGCTTCGGGGGACAGGGGGCGCGAAATGAGCAGTTCTTC. As protein: CASSFGGQGARNEQFF.

The chain combines TRBV5-1 with TRBJ1-3; unclear D gene. V was pared by 4 bases and J by 0 bases, with 14 bases between. CDR1 is SGHRS, CDR2 YFSETQ, per germline. This CDR3 is 16 amino acids long. The CDR3 DNA sequence: TGCGCCAGCAGCCCGACGTTCAGGAACTCTGGAAACACCATATATTTT. Its protein is CASSPTFRNSGNTIYF.

J is TRBJ1-2 and V is TRBV4-3; possibly TRBD1 for D (6 bases). Germline assignment: CDR1 LGHNA and CDR2 YSLEER. This CDR3 has 15 amino acids. Trimming removed 1 base at V and 5 bases at J, with 14 bases between. The CDR3 protein is CASSQVRGGWYGYTF. Here the CDR3 DNA reads TGCGCCAGCAGCCAAGTTCGGGGGGGCTGGTATGGCTACACCTTC.

As regards this clone: In this CDR3 the conserved last residue, phenylalanine or tryptophan, is missing, so a read error is likely. The DNA is left out, because the CDR3 cannot be placed on it with certainty; the CDR3 is given as TCRdb lists it. The V gene is TRBV20-1, the J gene TRBJ1-2; TRBD1 is the table's D call, not checked against the DNA. Germline CDR1 reads DFQATT; CDR2 reads SNEGSKA (reference sequence). The CDR3 spans 11 residues, counting both ends. Here the CDR3 reads CSALDRGIPFV.

V and J are TRBV5-6 and TRBJ2-7, with 7 bases identical to TRBD1. The V and J ends lost 9 bases and 0 bases, in that order; junction bases with no gene match: 6. The CDR3 covers 13 residues. Germline assignment: CDR1 SGHDT and CDR2 YYEEEE. The CDR3 reads CATEGQNSYEQYF. The CDR3 DNA is TGTGCCACCGAGGGACAGAACTCCTACGAGCAGTACTTC.

V usage is TRBV28 and J usage is TRBJ1-5; D uncertain. From germline, CDR1 is MDHEN and CDR2 SYDVKM. The CDR3 is made up of 14 amino acids. V dropped 1 base and J dropped 0 bases, with 4 bases sitting between them. The DNA for the CDR3 is TGTGCCAGCAGTTTATCCCTTAGCAATCAGCCCCAGCATTTT. It encodes CASSLSLSNQPQHF. Full variable domain (rest looked up from reference TRBV28 and TRBJ1-5): DVKVTQSSRYLVKRTGEKVFLECVQDMDHENMFWYRQDPGLGLRLIYFSYDVKMKEKGDIPEGYSVSREKKERFSLILESASTNQTSMYLCASSLSLSNQPQHFGDGTRLSIL.

This chain joins TRBV19 and TRBJ2-1; 11 bases agree with TRBD2. The CDR3 contains 15 residues. Germline CDR1 reads LNHDA; CDR2 reads SQIVND (reference sequence). Unmatched junction bases numbered 4, after V lost 5 bases and J lost 4 bases. CDR3 bases: TGTGCCAGTAGTGCGACTAGCGGGACTTACAATGAGCAGTTCTTC. Its protein is CASSATSGTYNEQFF. Complete variable domain (other parts from reference TRBV19 and TRBJ2-1): DGGITQSPKYLFRKEGQNVTLSCEQNLNHDAMYWYRQDPGQGLRLIYYSQIVNDFQKGDIAEGYSVSREKKESFPLTVTSAQKNPTAFYLCASSATSGTYNEQFFGPGTRLTVL.

This chain links TRBV5-6 with TRBJ2-7; a weak D match, TRBD1 (5 bases). The germline gives CDR1 SGHDT, CDR2 YYEEEE. Trimming cost V 4 bases and J 2 bases, with 16 bases left between them. The CDR3 runs 15 residues. This CDR3 is CASSGDRDYPYEQYF. In DNA form, the CDR3 reads TGTGCCAGCAGCGGCGACAGAGATTACCCCTACGAGCAGTACTTC.

This clone was seen more than once but under ten times. J is TRBJ1-1 and V is TRBV19, with a tentative D call TRBD1 (5 bases). V lost 6 bases, J lost 0 bases, and 23 bases lay in between. This CDR3 spans 18 amino acids. The germline V gene has CDR1 LNHDA and CDR2 SQIVND (reference sequence). CDR3 in amino acids: CASSNTGPQGGLNTEAFF. The CDR3 coding sequence is TGTGCCAGTAGCAATACCGGGCCGCAGGGTGGCTTGAACACTGAAGCTTTCTTT.